This T cell receptor (beta chain) emerged from a study of T cell responses to AZD1222 COVID-19 vaccine. In the case of this clone: The antigen is unknown.

The table came from immunoSEQ multiplex PCR; TCRdb's copy has only in-frame clones and leaves some out. The data hold 55,000 to 70,000 clones, with about 90% observed a single time. Whole-study findings and limits: Clonal diversity may have been underestimated, and the donors were mostly white British, with more females than males. Dominant CD4 TCR responses targeted spike regions 160-218 and 743-854.

The CDR3 contains 13 residues. V trimming: 3 bases; J trimming: 3 bases; junction bases outside the gene matches: 5. The germline gives CDR1 GTSNPN, CDR2 SVGIG (reference sequence). Sample: peripheral blood, taken on day 0 of AZD1222 vaccination. The rearrangement joins TRBV30 to TRBJ2-7; TRBD1 matches 7 bases. The TCR was taken from an adult in good health. The CDR3 spells CAWRSGGLYEQYF. The CDR3 DNA follows: TGTGCCTGGAGATCAGGGGGTCTCTACGAGCAGTACTTC.